This TCR beta chain is drawn from a study of T-cell reconstitution after alpha-beta-depleted transplantation in children. The study, taken as a whole, reports: The authors attributed T-cell counts and diversity one year after transplant mostly to newly produced T cells.

This clonotype was recorded once. Its antigen is still unknown. Trimming took 0 bases from V and 0 from J, leaving 15 bases between them. The CDR3 spans 18 residues. Germline V CDR1 and CDR2: MDHEN, SYDVKM. The TCRbeta library incorporated unique molecular identifiers. TCRdb fed the PCR reads into MiXCR, producing one record per CDR3 protein. The top ten hold less than 40% of the sample, which has roughly 120,000 distinct CDR3 sequences, over 9% seen once. The clonotype was recovered from a boy aged 2 to 10 with acute lymphoblastic leukemia, due to receive a stem cell transplant. The chain uses TRBV28 and TRBJ1-5; D is ambiguous. Here the sequenced sample was PBMCs, taken before TCRalphabeta/CD19-depleted stem cell transplant. In nucleotides, the CDR3 is TGTGCCAGCAGTTTATGTTGGGTAACAGATTATAGCAATCAGCCCCAGCATTTT. The encoded protein is CASSLCWVTDYSNQPQHF.